This T cell receptor delta chain was identified in a study of γδ T cells in repeated Plasmodium falciparum infection. This clone came up a few times. This likely traces to a read error, being one base from a far larger clone. Other nucleotide sequences in the sample specify the same CDR3. TCRdb re-processed the multiplex PCR reads via CATT. Counted here are tens of thousands of delta-chain clones, almost 1.5% occurring once; the ten biggest clones make up 8.5% to 10%. This sequence was found in a pool of human donors (malaria-infected and uninfected, not separated). The sequencing input was gamma-delta T cells from blood.

Written as DNA, the CDR3 is TGTGCTCTTGGACATCCTCTGCCGCCTAGTCCGACCGATAAACTCATCTTT. Translated, it gives CALGHPLPPSPTDKLIF. The J gene is TRDJ1, the V gene TRDV1, with D unclear. The J gene, left out of TCRdb, was set here by checking the DNA against germline. The CDR3 is made up of 17 amino acids. Germline V gene sequence: CDR1 TSWWSYY, CDR2 QGS. V lost 6 bases to trimming and J lost 2 bases, with 22 bases between them.